This paragraph covers one TCR beta chain sequence. Antigen: not known. This entry comes from a study of post-analysis software for immune sequencing data. In the study overall: Clinical courses comprised relapsing-remitting, secondary progressive and progressive-relapsing multiple sclerosis. Points from the study as a whole: When patients were compared with controls, 4 or 5 TRBV segments were more frequent, TRBV5-6, TRBV5-1 and TRBV20-1 among them. The authors found that F measure strongly co-clustered same-batch samples. Controls showed significantly higher normalized Chao1 diversity than did multiple sclerosis patients.

The authors incorporated unique molecular identifiers into the TCR beta cDNA libraries. Once roughly 0.9 to 10 million T cells were used, some 500,000 cDNA molecules resulted. One entry per CDR3 protein, called by TCRdb with MiXCR from the PCR reads. This table holds approximately 250,000 distinct CDR3 sequences, less than 40% found once. CDR1 and CDR2 (germline): SGHDT, YYEEEE. The CDR3 consists of 16 residues. The germline V and J ends were trimmed by 1 base and 0 bases, with 10 bases remaining between them. J is TRBJ1-4 and V is TRBV5-6; D gene unclear. Material: blood. The clonotype comes from a girl under 18 with multiple sclerosis. CDR3 DNA sequence: TGTGCCAGCAGCTTGAGGGCGGATGCAACTAATGAAAAACTGTTTTTT. It specifies CASSLRADATNEKLFF.